A selection of T cell receptor beta chains follows, all from one sample in a study of blood T cell repertoires in COVID-19. Sequenced by immunoSEQ multiplex PCR; TCRdb stores in-frame clones only, minus some. The sample shows approximately 140,000 clones, 75% to 90% of them seen only once. Sequencing was performed on PBMCs or T cells enriched from blood (not recorded which). Receptor source: a man aged 45-65 years in a cohort exposed to, infected with or recovered from COVID-19 (not recorded which). Each CDR3 is given with its conserved first and last residue. The D gene is left open where the match is weak. For some rows the clone size is stated as once, few or many, or as a class when expanded; others skip it.

v_gene,abundance,d_gene,j_gene,CDR3nt,CDR3aa
TRBV19,-,-,TRBJ2-5,TGTGCCAGTAGTGACACCATACAAGAGACCCAGTACTTC,CASSDTIQETQYF
TRBV7-2,few,-,TRBJ1-5,TGTGCCAGCAGCTTAGGTCGGAGCAATCAGCCCCAGCATTTT,CASSLGRSNQPQHF
TRBV12-3/TRBV12-4,-,TRBD1,TRBJ1-1,TGTGCCAGCCTGAGCGGGACAGGCCGAAGCTTGGTCTTT,CASLSGTGRSLVF
TRBV30,-,-,TRBJ2-1,TGTGCCTGGAGTCCCAGTTTGGGCCATGAGCAGTTCTTC,CAWSPSLGHEQFF
TRBV9,-,TRBD2,TRBJ2-7,TGTGCCAGCAGCGTAGGGACTAGCGGGAGCTCCTACGAGCAGTACTTC,CASSVGTSGSSYEQYF
TRBV27,few,TRBD1,TRBJ1-2,TGTGCCAGCAGTTTAGGGACAGCCTATGGCTACACCTTC,CASSLGTAYGYTF
TRBV27,-,TRBD1,TRBJ2-5,TGTGCCAGCAGTACAGGGGGCCGTTTTGGGGAGACCCAGTACTTC,CASSTGGRFGETQYF
TRBV11-3,-,-,TRBJ2-1,TGTGCCAGCAGCTTGGTAATGGTGAAGCGGAAGAGCTCCTACAATGAGCAGTTCTTC,CASSLVMVKRKSSYNEQFF
TRBV9,-,-,TRBJ2-2,TGTGCCAGCAGCGTAGGAGGGAACACCGGGGAGCTGTTTTTT,CASSVGGNTGELFF
TRBV13,-,TRBD2,TRBJ2-3,TGTGCCAGCAGCTTCGCCCCTAGCGGGGGACGAGATACGCAGTATTTT,CASSFAPSGGRDTQYF
TRBV14,-,-,TRBJ1-2,TGTGCCAGCAGCCTAGGGGTTTATGGCTACACCTTC,CASSLGVYGYTF
TRBV5-1,-,-,TRBJ1-2,TGCGCCAGCAGCCCCGGTGGGGCAGGCGACCTTAACTATGGCTACACCTTC,CASSPGGAGDLNYGYTF
TRBV29-1,-,TRBD2,TRBJ2-3,TGCAGCGTTACGCTAGCGGGAGGGGGAACAGATACGCAGTATTTT,CSVTLAGGGTDTQYF
TRBV10-1,-,TRBD1,TRBJ1-2,TGCGCCAGCAGTAGGGACAGGGCCGGTGGCTACACCTTC,CASSRDRAGGYTF
TRBV6-2/TRBV6-3,once,-,TRBJ2-3,TGTGCCAGCAGTTCAGCTAGTGGAGCAGATACGCAGTATTTT,CASSSASGADTQYF
TRBV6-5,-,-,TRBJ1-1,TGTGCCAGCAGTCCTTATCCGGACACTGAAGCTTTCTTT,CASSPYPDTEAFF
TRBV19,-,-,TRBJ1-6,TGTGCCAGTAGGGAGGGGACTTCTACGAATTCACCCCTCCACTTT,CASREGTSTNSPLHF
TRBV7-2,-,TRBD1,TRBJ2-7,TGTGCCAGCAGCTTATTGGGCATGTTCGGGGACAGACCAGCCTACGAGCAGTACTTC,CASSLLGMFGDRPAYEQYF
TRBV27,-,-,TRBJ1-1,TGTGCCAGCAGTCTATTATTCCCCCCCTATTCGAACACTGAAGCTTTCTTT,CASSLLFPPYSNTEAFF
TRBV5-1,-,-,TRBJ2-2,TGCGCCAGCAGCTTGGAAGCGCTCGGGGAGCTGTTTTTT,CASSLEALGELFF
TRBV5-1,-,TRBD1,TRBJ1-1,TGCGCCAGCTCCACAGGGGGTAGCACTGAAGCTTTCTTT,CASSTGGSTEAFF
TRBV7-2,-,-,TRBJ1-5,TGTGCCAGCAGCTTAGGGACAGCGGAGCCCCAGCATTTT,CASSLGTAEPQHF
TRBV11-2,-,-,TRBJ2-7,TGTGCCAGCAGCTTAGGGCCAAGCGGCTACGAGCAGTACTTC,CASSLGPSGYEQYF
TRBV30,-,-,TRBJ1-5,TGTGCCTGGAGTGTAAAGGCGGCAGATAGCAATCAGCCCCAGCATTTT,CAWSVKAADSNQPQHF
TRBV3-1/TRBV3-2,-,TRBD2,TRBJ2-3,TGTGCCAGCAGCCTTACCCTTACTAGCGGGGGTAGCACAGATACGCAGTATTTT,CASSLTLTSGGSTDTQYF
TRBV9,-,-,TRBJ2-1,TGTGCCAGCAGCGTAGCTCTCAATGAGCAGTTCTTC,CASSVALNEQFF
TRBV19,-,-,TRBJ1-1,TGTGCCAGTAGCTTATACACTGAAGCTTTCTTT,CASSLYTEAFF
TRBV9,-,-,TRBJ2-7,TGTGCCAGCAGCGTAGGAACTAGCCGGGCCAGCGACGAGCAGTACTTC,CASSVGTSRASDEQYF
TRBV5-1,-,-,TRBJ1-3,TGCGCCAGCAGCTTACAGGGAGTGGGCGGAAACACCATATATTTT,CASSLQGVGGNTIYF
TRBV18,once,-,TRBJ2-1,TGTGCCAGCTCAGTAGGGACTGCTCAAATTTCCTACAATGAGCAGTTCTTC,CASSVGTAQISYNEQFF
TRBV2,-,-,TRBJ1-2,TGTGCCAGCAGTGTACAGCAGAACTATGGCTACACCTTC,CASSVQQNYGYTF